This passage covers 12 T cell receptor beta chains from one sample sequenced in a study of cytomegalovirus exposure and HLA in healthy donors. A multiplex PCR was run with 60 Vbeta primers and 13 Jbeta primers. Sequenced by immunoSEQ multiplex PCR; TCRdb stores in-frame clones only, minus some. Of more than 100,000 clones listed, around 65% were seen once; the top ten hold about 1.6%. What was sequenced was PBMCs. These receptor sequences come from a man in his late teens or twenties in good health and CMV-seronegative.

V gene TRBV5-4 combines with J gene TRBJ2-7; a possible D gene is TRBD2 (5 bases). The germline CDR1 and CDR2 sequences are SGHNT and YYREEE (reference sequence). V dropped 5 bases and J dropped 0 bases, with 15 bases sitting between them. The CDR3 totals 15 residues. For the CDR3, the DNA is TGTGCCAGCAGGGCCGGACTCGCTAGCTCCTACGAGCAGTACTTC. The encoded protein is CASRAGLASSYEQYF.

The chain is built from TRBV15 and TRBJ1-1, with no clear D. V lost 0 bases to trimming and J lost 2 bases, with 10 bases between them. Per germline, CDR1 LNHNV and CDR2 YYDKDF (reference sequence). The length of the CDR3 is 15 residues. CDR3 coding DNA: TGTGCCACCAGCAGAGACAGGACTCCTAACACTGAAGCTTTCTTT. This sequence encodes CATSRDRTPNTEAFF. Drawing the rest from reference TRBV15 and TRBJ1-1, the complete variable domain is DAMVIQNPRYQVTQFGKPVTLSCSQTLNHNVMYWYQQKSSQAPKLLFHYYDKDFNNEADTPDNFQSRRPNTSFCFLDIRSPGLGDTAMYLCATSRDRTPNTEAFFGQGTRLTVV.

The chain recombines TRBV5-1 with TRBJ2-2, with TRBD2 matching over 9 bases. The CDR3 contains 16 residues. Germline lookup yields CDR1 SGHRS and CDR2 YFSETQ. V gave up 7 bases and J gave up 4 bases; unmatched junction bases: 11. The CDR3 protein is CASSHGASGITGELFF. The CDR3 nucleotides are TGCGCCAGCTCCCATGGAGCTAGCGGGATCACCGGGGAGCTGTTTTTT.

The chain carries TRBV5-1 and TRBJ2-1; 11 positions match TRBD2. The V and J ends lost 1 base and 7 bases, in that order; junction bases with no gene match: 7. The length of the CDR3 is 16 residues. The germline CDR1 and CDR2 sequences are SGHRS and YFSETQ. CDR3 sequence (DNA): TGCGCCAGCAGCTTGCCGACTAGCGGGGTGTCGAATGAGCAGTTCTTC. It yields the protein CASSLPTSGVSNEQFF.

The V gene is TRBV4-3, the J gene TRBJ2-7; D is perhaps TRBD2 (5 bases). There are 16 residues in the CDR3. The V gene's germline CDR1 is LGHNA and CDR2 YSLEER. Trimming removed 4 bases at V and 4 bases at J, with 20 bases between. The chain's CDR3 is CASSLGAGPMTYEQYF. The CDR3 DNA sequence: TGCGCCAGCAGCCTGGGTGCGGGTCCCATGACTTACGAGCAGTACTTC.

This clone was recorded once. The chain links TRBV11-2 to TRBJ2-3, with D possibly TRBD2 on 5 matching bases. Germline-derived CDR1 and CDR2 are SGHAT and FQNNGV. Trimming took 1 base from V and 0 from J, leaving 14 bases between them. CDR3 length: 17 amino acids. The CDR3 nucleotides read TGTGCCAGCAGCTTAGGGGTTTTAGCGACTAGCACAGATACGCAGTATTTT. Translation gives CASSLGVLATSTDTQYF.

The chain carries TRBV2 and TRBJ2-2; D is perhaps TRBD1 (7 bases). CDR3 length: 17 residues. V shed 3 bases and J shed 0 bases, with 14 bases lying between them. Germline V gene sequence: CDR1 SNHLY, CDR2 FYNNEI. In DNA, the CDR3 is TGTGCCAGCAGTGAGGGTGGAGGGGGCCCGAACACCGGGGAGCTGTTTTTT. Its protein product is CASSEGGGGPNTGELFF.

As regards this clone: One end of the junction does not line up with germline, which may come from a read error. The CDR3 coding sequence is TGTTCCAGCAGCCCCTTAGGGGGTGGGACAGGGGGCACCTACGAGCAGTACTTC. This encodes CSSSPLGGGTGGTYEQYF. This chain connects TRBV7-9 to TRBJ2-7; TRBD1 matches at 12 bases. The CDR3 spans 18 residues. From germline, CDR1 is SEHNR and CDR2 FQNEAQ (reference sequence).

The rearrangement uses TRBV7-2 and TRBJ1-1; TRBD1 agrees at 7 bases. Trimming at V came to 5 bases and at J to 3 bases, leaving 3 bases not matched to a gene. The V gene's germline CDR1 is SGHTA and CDR2 FQGNSA. The CDR3 runs to 13 residues. The chain's CDR3 is CASSRDSDTEAFF. In DNA, the CDR3 is TGTGCCAGCAGCCGGGACAGTGACACTGAAGCTTTCTTT.

The chain uses TRBV29-1 and TRBJ1-4, with 9 nucleotides matching TRBD1. CDR3 length: 14 amino acids. Germline V gives CDR1 SQVTM, CDR2 ANQGSEA. The V segment lost 7 bases and the J segment 8 bases; nucleotides outside the gene matches: 11. CDR3 in amino acids: CSARKGQGGEKLFF. For the CDR3, the DNA is TGCAGCGCCCGAAAGGGACAGGGAGGAGAAAAACTGTTTTTT. The full variable domain, in which reference TRBV29-1 and TRBJ1-4 provide the parts outside the CDR3, is SAVISQKPSRDICQRGTSLTIQCQVDSQVTMMFWYRQQPGQSLTLIATANQGSEATYESGFVIDKFPISRPNLTFSTLTVSNMSPEDSSIYLCSARKGQGGEKLFFGSGTQLSVL.

This clone was seen only a few times. This chain connects TRBV2 to TRBJ1-4, with 9 nucleotides matching TRBD1. Germline values: CDR1 SNHLY, CDR2 FYNNEI. The CDR3 is 15 amino acids. V lost 4 bases, J lost 8 bases, and 8 bases stayed unmatched. This CDR3 reads CASSGPGQGEEKLFF. The CDR3 coding sequence is TGTGCCAGCAGTGGGCCGGGACAGGGCGAGGAAAAACTGTTTTTT.

The chain is built from TRBV29-1 and TRBJ1-1, with a possible D match to TRBD1 (6 bases). Trimming removed 7 bases at V and 0 bases at J, with 9 bases between. The CDR3 totals 12 residues. Per the germline V gene, CDR1 is SQVTM and CDR2 is ANQGSEA. CDR3 DNA sequence: TGCAGCGAAACAGGGCTGAACACTGAAGCTTTCTTT. Protein product: CSETGLNTEAFF.